This is a list of T cell receptor beta chains from one sample in a study of blood T cells in healthy people across ages. One entry per CDR3 protein, called by TCRdb with MiXCR from the 5' RACE reads. The table lists approximately 1.5 million distinct CDR3 sequences, 42% of them singletons. The material sequenced was blood. The receptors stem from a woman between 18 and 29 years old in good health. CDR3s include the opening cysteine and the closing phenylalanine or tryptophan. A D gene is named only where the DNA matches it firmly. For some rows the clone size is stated as once, few or many, or as a class when expanded; others skip it.

d_gene	v_gene	j_gene	abundance	CDR3nt	CDR3aa
TRBD1	TRBV20-1	TRBJ1-1	-	TGCAGTGCCCCAGGGGGGCAGGCTTTCTTT	CSAPGGQAFF
-	TRBV9	TRBJ2-3	-	TGTGCCAGCAGCCTTCAGACTATCACAGATACGCAGTATTTT	CASSLQTITDTQYF
TRBD1	TRBV11-2	TRBJ2-4	few	TGTGCCAGCAGCTTAACAGGGGTAGTCAAAAACATTCAGTACTTC	CASSLTGVVKNIQYF
TRBD2	TRBV11-2	TRBJ2-1	-	TGTGCCAGCAGGAAAAACGGGGGGTACCACAATGAGCAGTTCTTC	CASRKNGGYHNEQFF
TRBD2	TRBV7-6	TRBJ2-1	-	TGTGCCAGCAGCTTTCGACTAGCGGGAGGTCATGAGCAGTTCTTC	CASSFRLAGGHEQFF
-	TRBV4-3	TRBJ1-2	few	TGCGCCAGCAGCCAAGCCAGGGGAGAAGGCTACACCTTC	CASSQARGEGYTF
-	TRBV3-1	TRBJ1-2	-	TGTGCCAGCGCCAGTATCTATGGCTACACCTTC	CASASIYGYTF
-	TRBV20-1	TRBJ2-1	-	TGCAGTGCTGTAGGGGGGGCGCAGTACAATGAGCAGTTCTTC	CSAVGGAQYNEQFF
-	TRBV11-2	TRBJ2-2	-	TGTGCCAGCAGCTTAGTCGCATCCACCGGGGAGCTGTTTTTT	CASSLVASTGELFF
TRBD1	TRBV12-3/TRBV12-4	TRBJ2-1	-	TGTGCCAGCATGCATGGGGACAGGTCCTACAATGAGCAGTTCTTC	CASMHGDRSYNEQFF
-	TRBV10-2	TRBJ2-3	few	TGCGCCAGCGAGATTAGGCTCACAGATACGCAGTATTTT	CASEIRLTDTQYF
TRBD1	TRBV27	TRBJ2-7	many	TGTGCCAGCAGTTTAAGTAACAGGGGGTCGTCCTACGAGCAGTACTTC	CASSLSNRGSSYEQYF
-	TRBV4-3	TRBJ2-7	-	TGCGCCAGCAGCCAAGAGATCGTCAGTGAGCAGTACTTC	CASSQEIVSEQYF